This is a list of T cell receptor beta chains from one sample in a study of cytomegalovirus exposure and HLA in healthy donors. Measured with immunoSEQ multiplex PCR; TCRdb has only the in-frame clones, and not every one. The listing contains some 160,000 clones. Sequenced: PBMCs. These receptors were collected from a man aged 25 to 40 in good health and CMV-seronegative. The CDR3 runs from the conserved cysteine through the conserved F or W. The order of the fields is J gene, D gene, V gene, CDR3 protein, CDR3 DNA. The D gene is left open where the match is weak.

J gene: TRBJ2-2
D gene: NA
V gene: TRBV11-2
CDR3 protein: CASSKQGPGELFF
CDR3 DNA: TGTGCCAGCAGCAAACAGGGACCCGGGGAGCTGTTTTTT

J gene: TRBJ2-7
D gene: TRBD2
V gene: TRBV9
CDR3 protein: CASSTGTSGNRYEQYF
CDR3 DNA: TGTGCCAGCAGCACCGGGACTAGCGGGAATCGCTACGAGCAGTACTTC

J gene: TRBJ2-1
D gene: TRBD2
V gene: TRBV6-1
CDR3 protein: CASRGSGRHEQFF
CDR3 DNA: TGTGCCAGCAGGGGTAGCGGGAGGCATGAGCAGTTCTTC

J gene: TRBJ1-1
D gene: NA
V gene: TRBV29-1
CDR3 protein: CSGALPENTEAFF
CDR3 DNA: TGCAGCGGGGCCTTACCAGAGAACACTGAAGCTTTCTTT

J gene: TRBJ2-7
D gene: NA
V gene: TRBV6-7
CDR3 protein: CASTIPEAGLYEQYF
CDR3 DNA: TGTGCCAGCACCATCCCCGAGGCGGGATTATACGAGCAGTACTTC

J gene: TRBJ2-6
D gene: TRBD1
V gene: TRBV5-1
CDR3 protein: CASSLSPGQNSGANVLTF
CDR3 DNA: TGCGCCAGCAGCTTGTCTCCGGGACAGAACTCTGGGGCCAACGTCCTGACTTTC

J gene: TRBJ1-5
D gene: NA
V gene: TRBV6-1
CDR3 protein: CASSEASQSSQPQHF
CDR3 DNA: TGTGCCAGCAGTGAAGCCAGCCAGTCTAGCCAGCCCCAGCATTTT

J gene: TRBJ1-1
D gene: TRBD1
V gene: TRBV18
CDR3 protein: CASSTTGENTEAFF
CDR3 DNA: TGTGCCAGCTCTACAACAGGGGAAAACACTGAAGCTTTCTTT

J gene: TRBJ1-6
D gene: TRBD1
V gene: TRBV6-1
CDR3 protein: CASSEGTGDNSPLHF
CDR3 DNA: TGTGCCAGCAGTGAAGGGACAGGGGATAATTCACCCCTCCACTTT

J gene: TRBJ1-3
D gene: NA
V gene: TRBV15
CDR3 protein: CATSRDPGDGNTIYF
CDR3 DNA: TGTGCCACCAGCAGAGATCCGGGAGATGGAAACACCATATATTTT

J gene: TRBJ1-1
D gene: NA
V gene: TRBV27
CDR3 protein: CASSLSETVAVAFF
CDR3 DNA: TGTGCCAGCAGTTTATCGGAGACAGTAGCCGTGGCTTTCTTT

J gene: TRBJ1-1
D gene: TRBD1
V gene: TRBV7-9
CDR3 protein: CASSLAVRTGPAFF
CDR3 DNA: TGTGCCAGCAGCTTAGCGGTGAGGACAGGCCCAGCTTTCTTT

J gene: TRBJ2-7
D gene: TRBD1
V gene: TRBV2
CDR3 protein: CASSEETGWYEQYF
CDR3 DNA: TGTGCCAGCAGTGAAGAGACAGGGTGGTACGAGCAGTACTTC

J gene: TRBJ1-5
D gene: NA
V gene: TRBV28
CDR3 protein: CASSSSLGGENQPQHF
CDR3 DNA: TGTGCCAGCAGTTCGTCGTTGGGGGGAGAGAATCAGCCCCAGCATTTT

J gene: TRBJ1-1
D gene: TRBD1
V gene: TRBV5-5
CDR3 protein: CASRHLGYRGSEAFF
CDR3 DNA: TGTGCCAGCAGACATTTGGGGTACAGGGGTTCTGAAGCTTTCTTT

J gene: TRBJ2-5
D gene: NA
V gene: TRBV5-1
CDR3 protein: CASSFLGQLSEAQYF
CDR3 DNA: TGCGCCAGCAGCTTTTTGGGACAACTTTCGGAGGCCCAGTACTTC

J gene: TRBJ2-3
D gene: NA
V gene: TRBV20-1
CDR3 protein: CSAQLADTQYF
CDR3 DNA: TGCAGTGCTCAACTAGCTGATACGCAGTATTTT

J gene: TRBJ2-7
D gene: TRBD2
V gene: TRBV27
CDR3 protein: CASSRSSGAGFYEQYF
CDR3 DNA: TGTGCCAGCAGCCGATCCAGTGGAGCGGGATTTTACGAGCAGTACTTC

J gene: TRBJ1-2
D gene: NA
V gene: TRBV27
CDR3 protein: CASSLGGDGYGYTF
CDR3 DNA: TGTGCCAGCAGTTTAGGAGGGGACGGCTATGGCTACACCTTC

J gene: TRBJ2-3
D gene: TRBD1
V gene: TRBV6-1
CDR3 protein: CASSDRGLGADTQYF
CDR3 DNA: TGTGCCAGCAGTGACAGGGGGCTTGGGGCAGATACGCAGTATTTT

J gene: TRBJ2-3
D gene: NA
V gene: TRBV4-1
CDR3 protein: CATRSGESTDTQYF
CDR3 DNA: TGCGCCACCCGTAGCGGAGAAAGCACAGATACGCAGTATTTT

J gene: TRBJ2-2
D gene: TRBD2
V gene: TRBV27
CDR3 protein: CASSPPPGTSGNINTGELFF
CDR3 DNA: TGTGCCAGCAGTCCACCACCAGGGACTAGCGGGAATATAAACACCGGGGAGCTGTTTTTT

J gene: TRBJ2-3
D gene: NA
V gene: TRBV2
CDR3 protein: CASRGHSTDTQYF
CDR3 DNA: TGTGCCAGCAGGGGCCACAGCACAGATACGCAGTATTTT

J gene: TRBJ2-4
D gene: NA
V gene: TRBV4-1
CDR3 protein: CASSQVGGLERLAKNIQYF
CDR3 DNA: TGCGCCAGCAGCCAAGTTGGCGGTCTAGAACGATTAGCCAAAAACATTCAGTACTTC

J gene: TRBJ2-4
D gene: TRBD1
V gene: TRBV6-4
CDR3 protein: CASSDPGQGGPLAKNIQYF
CDR3 DNA: TGTGCCAGCAGTGACCCCGGACAGGGAGGCCCCTTAGCCAAAAACATTCAGTACTTC

J gene: TRBJ2-1
D gene: NA
V gene: TRBV7-7
CDR3 protein: CASSLEASEGEQFF
CDR3 DNA: TGTGCCAGCAGCTTAGAGGCTAGCGAGGGTGAGCAGTTCTTC

J gene: TRBJ1-5
D gene: NA
V gene: TRBV10-3
CDR3 protein: CAIRGDNLGQPQHF
CDR3 DNA: TGTGCCATCAGGGGAGACAACCTCGGTCAGCCCCAGCATTTT

J gene: TRBJ1-4
D gene: TRBD1
V gene: TRBV28
CDR3 protein: CASSVTGGREKLFF
CDR3 DNA: TGTGCCAGCAGTGTCACAGGGGGACGGGAAAAACTGTTTTTT

J gene: TRBJ2-1
D gene: TRBD2
V gene: TRBV5-4
CDR3 protein: CASGEGLSDNEQFF
CDR3 DNA: TGTGCCAGCGGAGAGGGACTATCAGACAATGAGCAGTTCTTC

J gene: TRBJ2-1
D gene: TRBD2
V gene: TRBV7-9
CDR3 protein: CASSRTSGPVRRMDEQFF
CDR3 DNA: TGTGCCAGCAGTCGGACTAGCGGACCCGTGCGACGTATGGATGAGCAGTTCTTC

J gene: TRBJ1-4
D gene: NA
V gene: TRBV27
CDR3 protein: CASSLSSSANEKLFF
CDR3 DNA: TGTGCCAGCAGTTTATCATCGTCGGCTAATGAAAAACTGTTTTTT

J gene: TRBJ1-6
D gene: TRBD1
V gene: TRBV7-8
CDR3 protein: CASSSTGESPLHF
CDR3 DNA: TGTGCCAGCAGCTCCACAGGGGAATCACCCCTCCACTTT

J gene: TRBJ1-2
D gene: NA
V gene: TRBV4-2
CDR3 protein: CASSQERENYGYTF
CDR3 DNA: TGTGCCAGCAGCCAAGAACGGGAAAACTATGGCTACACCTTC

J gene: TRBJ2-1
D gene: NA
V gene: TRBV19
CDR3 protein: CASKGAVQHNEQFF
CDR3 DNA: TGTGCCAGTAAAGGAGCGGTCCAACACAATGAGCAGTTCTTC

J gene: TRBJ1-5
D gene: TRBD1
V gene: TRBV11-2
CDR3 protein: CASRRTGRNQPQHF
CDR3 DNA: TGTGCCAGCAGGCGGACAGGGCGGAATCAGCCCCAGCATTTT

J gene: TRBJ2-1
D gene: NA
V gene: TRBV28
CDR3 protein: CASSTYSSYNEQFF
CDR3 DNA: TGTGCCAGCAGTACGTACAGCTCCTACAATGAGCAGTTCTTC

J gene: TRBJ1-3
D gene: NA
V gene: TRBV11-2
CDR3 protein: CASSRHSGNTIYF
CDR3 DNA: TGTGCCAGCAGCCGACACTCTGGAAACACCATATATTTT